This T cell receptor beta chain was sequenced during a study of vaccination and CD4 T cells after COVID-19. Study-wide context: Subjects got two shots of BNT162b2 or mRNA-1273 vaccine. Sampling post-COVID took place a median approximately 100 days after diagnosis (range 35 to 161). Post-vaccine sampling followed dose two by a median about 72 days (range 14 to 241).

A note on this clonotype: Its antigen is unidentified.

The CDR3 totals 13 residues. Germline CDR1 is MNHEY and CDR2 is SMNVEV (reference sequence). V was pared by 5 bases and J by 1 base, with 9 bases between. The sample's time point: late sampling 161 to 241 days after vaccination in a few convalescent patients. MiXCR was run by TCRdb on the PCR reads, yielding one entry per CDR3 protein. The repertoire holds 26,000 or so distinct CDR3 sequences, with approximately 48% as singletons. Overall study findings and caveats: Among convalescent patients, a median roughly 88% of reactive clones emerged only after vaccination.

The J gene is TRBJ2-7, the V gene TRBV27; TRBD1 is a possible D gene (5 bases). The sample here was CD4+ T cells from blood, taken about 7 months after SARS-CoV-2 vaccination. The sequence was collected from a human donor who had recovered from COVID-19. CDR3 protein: CASSRQQSYEQYF. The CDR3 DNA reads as TGTGCCAGCAGTCGACAGCAATCCTACGAGCAGTACTTC.